These 9 T cell receptor beta chains were sequenced from one sample in a study of blood T cell repertoires in COVID-19. Using immunoSEQ multiplex PCR, the repertoire was profiled, and TCRdb retains in-frame clones only, with some absent. The sample consists of around 200,000 clones, 70% to 90% of them appearing once. Sequenced material: peripheral blood. The receptors come from a man aged 50-59 years with acute or convalescent COVID-19.

This rearrangement joins TRBV30 to TRBJ2-7; D might be TRBD1 (5 bases). Germline values: CDR1 GTSNPN, CDR2 SVGIG (reference sequence). Trimming left V 0 bases short and J 5 bases short, with 14 bases between. The CDR3 totals 14 residues. CDR3 nucleotide sequence: TGTGCCTGGAGTGTACTCCAGGGAAAAAACGAGCAGTACTTC. It translates to CAWSVLQGKNEQYF.

The chain employs TRBV2 and TRBJ2-1; D perhaps matches TRBD2 (5 bases). CDR3 length: 14 amino acids. Germline CDR1 and CDR2: SNHLY and FYNNEI. V gave up 3 bases and J gave up 4 bases, with 10 bases separating them. In DNA, the CDR3 is TGTGCCAGCAGTGAGTTAGCGCGGTACAATGAGCAGTTCTTC. It encodes CASSELARYNEQFF. Full variable domain (remainder filled in from reference TRBV2 and TRBJ2-1): EPEVTQTPSHQVTQMGQEVILRCVPISNHLYFYWYRQILGQKVEFLVSFYNNEISEKSEIFDDQFSVERPDGSNFTLKIRSTKLEDSAMYFCASSELARYNEQFFGPGTRLTVL.

This rearrangement joins TRBV13 to TRBJ1-1, with D perhaps matching TRBD1 (6 bases). The germline gives CDR1 PRHDT, CDR2 FYEKMQ (reference sequence). The CDR3 totals 12 residues. V was pared by 5 bases and J by 6 bases, with 10 bases between. The CDR3 protein is CASSQGISEAFF. In DNA form, the CDR3 reads TGTGCCAGCAGCCAGGGGATTTCTGAAGCTTTCTTT.

This chain joins TRBV11-3 and TRBJ2-5; 7 positions match TRBD2. This CDR3 has 13 amino acids. V lost 5 bases to trimming and J lost 7 bases; unmatched junction nucleotides: 7. Germline CDR1 is SGHNT and CDR2 is YENEEA. The CDR3 DNA is TGTGCCAGCAGCGCCAGACTAGCCTCGACCCAGTACTTC. Amino acids: CASSARLASTQYF.

The chain is built from TRBV11-3 and TRBJ2-3; D may be TRBD2 (6 bases). The CDR3 contains 15 residues. Germline-derived CDR1 and CDR2 are SGHNT and YENEEA. Deletions cut 1 base from V and 2 bases from J, with 10 bases between. The CDR3 is CASSLGRGFTDTQYF. The CDR3 bases are TGTGCCAGCAGCTTAGGACGGGGGTTCACAGATACGCAGTATTTT. Based on the CDR3 plus reference TRBV11-3 and TRBJ2-3, the full variable domain is EAGVVQSPRYKIIEKKQPVAFWCNPISGHNTLYWYLQNLGQGPELLIRYENEEAVDDSQLPKDRFSAERLKGVDSTLKIQPAELGDSAVYLCASSLGRGFTDTQYFGPGTRLTVL.

This chain links TRBV19 with TRBJ1-1, with D perhaps matching TRBD1 (6 bases). From germline, CDR1 is LNHDA and CDR2 SQIVND (reference sequence). The CDR3 runs 13 residues. Trimming took off 10 bases at V and 5 bases at J, with 17 bases between the two ends. CDR3 loop: CATSQGLGTEAFF. CDR3 DNA sequence: TGTGCCACCTCACAGGGTTTGGGAACTGAAGCTTTCTTT.

The rearrangement uses TRBV9 and TRBJ1-3; D is ambiguous. The germline gives CDR1 SGDLS, CDR2 YYNGEE. V was pared by 4 bases and J by 4 bases, with 24 bases between. This CDR3 has 18 amino acids. The DNA for the CDR3 is TGTGCCAGCAGCCATACCCTAGCGGGTCCGAAGGCCGGAAACACCATATATTTT. It yields the protein CASSHTLAGPKAGNTIYF.

The V and J genes are TRBV9 and TRBJ1-6; 7 bases line up with TRBD1. There are 13 residues in the CDR3. With 3 bases clipped from V and 13 bases from J, the junction kept 7 bases outside the gene matches. Germline CDR1 reads SGDLS; CDR2 reads YYNGEE. CDR3 bases: TGTGCCAGCAGCGACGCCGCGACAGGGCCCCTCCACTTT. The encoded protein is CASSDAATGPLHF.

V gene TRBV4-1 combines with J gene TRBJ1-2; 11 nucleotides align to TRBD1. CDR3 length equals 15 residues. Germline assignment: CDR1 MGHRA and CDR2 YSYEKL. The trim removed 4 bases at V and 4 bases at J, leaving 5 bases unmatched. CDR3 nucleotide sequence: TGCGCCAGCAGCCCAGGACAGGGGGCTATCTATGGCTACACCTTC. Its translation is CASSPGQGAIYGYTF.